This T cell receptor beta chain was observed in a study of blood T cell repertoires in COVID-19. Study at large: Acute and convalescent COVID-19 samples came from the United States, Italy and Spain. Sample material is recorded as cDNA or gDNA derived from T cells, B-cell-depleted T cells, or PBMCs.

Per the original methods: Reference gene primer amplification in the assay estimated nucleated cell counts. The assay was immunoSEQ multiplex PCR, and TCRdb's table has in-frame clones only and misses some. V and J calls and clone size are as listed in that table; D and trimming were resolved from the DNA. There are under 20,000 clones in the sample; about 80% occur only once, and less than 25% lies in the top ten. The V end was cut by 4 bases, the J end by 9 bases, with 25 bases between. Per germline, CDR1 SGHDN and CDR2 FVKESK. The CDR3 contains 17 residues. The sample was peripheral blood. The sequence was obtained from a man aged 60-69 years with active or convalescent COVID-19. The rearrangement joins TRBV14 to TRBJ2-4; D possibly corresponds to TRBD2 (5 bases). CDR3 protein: CASSPRGYDHGDVIQYF. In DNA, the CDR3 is TGTGCCAGCAGCCCGCGAGGTTACGATCACGGGGATGTCATTCAGTACTTC.